This T cell receptor (beta chain) was identified during a study of cytomegalovirus exposure and HLA in healthy donors. Regarding the study as a whole: When analyzed later, the rates of TCR association showed variation by HLA locus, with DRB1 the most and HLA-C the fewest.

Healthy bone marrow donors formed the donor group. Donors were ostensibly healthy at sampling, although undocumented immune exposures were probable. 60 Vbeta and 13 Jbeta primers were used in PCR. Measured with immunoSEQ multiplex PCR; TCRdb has only the in-frame clones, and not every one. Among 180,000 or so clones listed, 82% were seen once. V lost 5 bases and J lost 1; bases outside the gene matches: 10. This CDR3 is 18 amino acids long. CDR1 and CDR2 (germline): MNHEY, SMNVEV (reference sequence). For this clone: Its antigen remains unidentified.

The receptor's source is a man between 35 and 55 years old in good health and CMV-seronegative. The specimen was PBMCs. The rearrangement uses TRBV27 and TRBJ2-7; 14 bases are a match to TRBD2. Here the CDR3 reads CASSQLGLAGAGSYEQYF. The CDR3 bases are TGTGCCAGCAGTCAGTTGGGACTAGCGGGAGCCGGTTCCTACGAGCAGTACTTC.